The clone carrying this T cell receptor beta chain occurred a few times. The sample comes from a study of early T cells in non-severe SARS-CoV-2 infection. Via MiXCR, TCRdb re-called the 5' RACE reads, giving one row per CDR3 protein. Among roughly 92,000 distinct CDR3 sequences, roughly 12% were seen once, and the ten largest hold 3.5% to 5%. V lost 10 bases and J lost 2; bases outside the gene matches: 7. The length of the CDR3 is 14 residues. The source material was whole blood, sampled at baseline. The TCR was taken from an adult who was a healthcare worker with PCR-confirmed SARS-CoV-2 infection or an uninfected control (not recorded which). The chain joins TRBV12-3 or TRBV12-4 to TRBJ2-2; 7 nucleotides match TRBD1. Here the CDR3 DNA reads TGTGCCAACCGACAGGGTTTAAACACCGGGGAGCTGTTTTTT. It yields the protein CANRQGLNTGELFF.